This TCR beta chain is from a study of CD8+ T cells in alopecia areata. General study points: Scalp specimens additionally yield sequences from normal skin's resident alphabeta T cells. Although TCR sharing was seen in mice, sharing across patients was less clear, possibly for HLA-related reasons. Elevated clonality characterized lesional scalp relative to normal scalp, particularly in alopecia totalis/universalis.

Per the germline V gene, CDR1 is MNHEY and CDR2 is SMNVEV (reference sequence). The CDR3 runs 13 residues. The V gene lost 4 bases and the J gene lost 1 base, with 8 bases spanning the gap. Sequencing relied on a cDNA template that was reverse transcribed from extracted RNA. TCRdb's copy holds only in-frame clones and misses some; the assay was immunoSEQ multiplex PCR. The data contain about 37,000 clones, roughly half of them seen just once; the ten biggest clones take up under 2%. CD4+ cells underwent sorting into CD25+CD127- cells for four or five patients. Those with alopecia areata gave lesional scalp punch biopsies and peripheral blood. To note about this clone: Its specificity is not known. The identical CDR3 is also encoded by other nucleotide sequences in the sample.

This chain joins TRBV27 and TRBJ2-7; possible D gene TRBD1, 5 bases. The source material was CD4+ Tregs sorted from blood. The source of this sequence is a human donor with alopecia areata. The chain's CDR3 is CASSSRQSYEQYF. The CDR3 DNA sequence: TGTGCCAGCAGTTCACGACAGTCCTACGAGCAGTACTTC.